Listed below are T cell receptor beta chains from one sample, sequenced in a study of Graves' ophthalmopathy and Graves' hyperthyroidism. Each CDR3 protein gets one entry after TCRdb re-called the multiplex PCR reads with MiXCR. The sample lists around 1.1 million distinct CDR3 sequences, about 36% seen once, with 11% in the top ten. The sample consisted of peripheral blood or thyroid tissue (not recorded which). The origin of the receptors is an adult man with Graves' hyperthyroidism. CDR3s include the opening cysteine and the closing phenylalanine or tryptophan. D genes are given only for firm matches. Where a row states a size, it is once, few, many or the class of an expanded clone; other rows omit it.

J: TRBJ2-7
size: many
V: TRBV7-2
D: -
CDR3: CASSWKGPDYEQYF
DNA: TGTGCCAGCAGCTGGAAGGGACCGGACTACGAGCAGTACTTC

J: TRBJ1-1
size: -
V: TRBV29-1
D: -
CDR3: CSFGRNTEAFF
DNA: TGCAGCTTCGGGCGGAACACTGAAGCTTTCTTT

J: TRBJ2-7
size: -
V: TRBV20-1
D: TRBD1
CDR3: CSAKGQGAPGYEQYF
DNA: TGCAGTGCTAAGGGACAGGGGGCGCCCGGCTACGAGCAGTACTTC

J: TRBJ2-7
size: many
V: TRBV7-9
D: -
CDR3: CASSLTPRHEQYF
DNA: TGTGCCAGCAGCTTAACCCCCCGCCACGAGCAGTACTTC

J: TRBJ2-3
size: -
V: TRBV25-1
D: -
CDR3: CASSGLDTQYF
DNA: TGTGCCAGCAGTGGATTGGATACGCAGTATTTT

J: TRBJ2-7
size: -
V: TRBV13
D: TRBD2
CDR3: CASSLRGLAGREQYF
DNA: TGTGCCAGCAGCCTCCGGGGTCTAGCGGGACGGGAGCAGTACTTC

J: TRBJ1-2
size: -
V: TRBV5-4
D: -
CDR3: CASSLAAGSSGYTF
DNA: TGTGCCAGCAGCTTGGCCGCGGGGTCGAGCGGCTACACCTTC

J: TRBJ2-3
size: -
V: TRBV29-1
D: -
CDR3: CSVGFGGGVDTQYF
DNA: TGCAGCGTTGGTTTTGGCGGGGGCGTGGATACGCAGTATTTT

J: TRBJ2-7
size: -
V: TRBV29-1
D: TRBD1
CDR3: CSAGGDRDDEQYF
DNA: TGCAGCGCCGGAGGGGACAGGGATGACGAGCAGTACTTC

J: TRBJ1-2
size: -
V: TRBV19
D: -
CDR3: CASTYHGRDHGYTF
DNA: TGTGCCAGTACCTACCACGGGAGGGATCATGGCTACACCTTC

J: TRBJ2-7
size: many
V: TRBV4-3
D: -
CDR3: CASSQLAGPYEQYF
DNA: TGCGCCAGCAGCCAACTAGCCGGACCCTACGAGCAGTACTTC

J: TRBJ2-7
size: -
V: TRBV4-3
D: -
CDR3: CASSQGTALGDEQYF
DNA: TGCGCCAGCAGCCAAGGCACGGCCTTGGGGGACGAGCAGTACTTC

J: TRBJ1-6
size: few
V: TRBV28
D: -
CDR3: CASTPSTTPLHF
DNA: TGTGCCAGCACACCGTCTACGACACCCCTCCACTTT

J: TRBJ1-1
size: many
V: TRBV11-2
D: -
CDR3: CASSTRAQGTEAFF
DNA: TGTGCCAGCAGCACGAGGGCCCAGGGGACTGAAGCTTTCTTT

J: TRBJ2-2
size: -
V: TRBV29-1
D: -
CDR3: CSVPGQSDNTGELFF
DNA: TGCAGCGTCCCCGGACAGAGCGACAACACCGGGGAGCTGTTTTTT

J: TRBJ2-7
size: -
V: TRBV25-1
D: TRBD1
CDR3: CASSLGTGGVMGEQYF
DNA: TGTGCCAGCAGTCTAGGGACAGGGGGCGTAATGGGCGAGCAGTACTTC

J: TRBJ2-2
size: -
V: TRBV7-2
D: TRBD2
CDR3: CASSLAGGSTGELFF
DNA: TGTGCCAGCAGCTTAGCGGGGGGGAGCACCGGGGAGCTGTTTTTT

J: TRBJ1-1
size: many
V: TRBV9
D: -
CDR3: CASSVEPEDTEAFF
DNA: TGTGCCAGCAGCGTAGAACCGGAAGACACTGAAGCTTTCTTT

J: TRBJ2-5
size: many
V: TRBV29-1
D: -
CDR3: CSVVGRAQETQYF
DNA: TGCAGCGTTGTTGGGCGGGCCCAAGAGACCCAGTACTTC

J: TRBJ2-5
size: many
V: TRBV4-1
D: -
CDR3: CASSPQDSAVSLVTQYF
DNA: TGCGCCAGCAGCCCCCAAGACAGCGCAGTTTCGCTTGTGACCCAGTACTTC

J: TRBJ1-2
size: once
V: TRBV5-1
D: -
CDR3: CASSLHRADGYTF
DNA: TGCGCCAGCAGCTTGCACAGGGCTGACGGCTACACCTTC

J: TRBJ1-5
size: -
V: TRBV7-9
D: TRBD1
CDR3: CASSGGQDVGQPQHF
DNA: TGTGCCAGCAGCGGGGGACAGGACGTCGGTCAGCCCCAGCATTTT

J: TRBJ2-7
size: -
V: TRBV7-8
D: -
CDR3: CASSLALDSQEQYF
DNA: TGTGCCAGCAGCTTAGCCCTGGACAGCCAAGAGCAGTACTTC

J: TRBJ1-1
size: -
V: TRBV5-1
D: -
CDR3: CASFPGGAEAFF
DNA: TGCGCCAGCTTCCCCGGGGGCGCTGAAGCTTTCTTT

J: TRBJ2-5
size: -
V: TRBV10-3
D: -
CDR3: CASSGSRPQETQYF
DNA: TGTGCCAGCAGTGGATCGAGGCCCCAGGAGACCCAGTACTTC

J: TRBJ1-5
size: many
V: TRBV19
D: -
CDR3: CASSMDHSNQPQHF
DNA: TGTGCCAGTAGTATGGACCATAGCAATCAGCCCCAGCATTTT

J: TRBJ1-1
size: many
V: TRBV12-3/TRBV12-4
D: TRBD1
CDR3: CASSSWGDRATEAFF
DNA: TGTGCCAGCAGCTCTTGGGGAGACAGGGCCACTGAAGCTTTCTTT

J: TRBJ2-7
size: many
V: TRBV15
D: -
CDR3: CATSREFKSNYEQYF
DNA: TGTGCCACCAGCAGAGAGTTCAAGTCTAACTACGAGCAGTACTTC

J: TRBJ1-5
size: few
V: TRBV5-6
D: -
CDR3: CASSLAGAGIQNSNQPQHF
DNA: TGTGCCAGCAGCTTGGCTGGGGCGGGCATACAAAATAGCAATCAGCCCCAGCATTTT

J: TRBJ2-5
size: once
V: TRBV24-1
D: TRBD2
CDR3: CATSREGQETQYF
DNA: TGTGCCACCAGCCGGGAGGGACAAGAGACCCAGTACTTC

J: TRBJ2-3
size: -
V: TRBV20-1
D: -
CDR3: CSARARLGGTDTQYF
DNA: TGCAGTGCTAGAGCCCGCCTTGGGGGCACAGATACGCAGTATTTT

J: TRBJ2-7
size: many
V: TRBV10-2
D: -
CDR3: CASSVVRAYEQYF
DNA: TGCGCCAGCAGTGTGGTCAGGGCCTACGAGCAGTACTTC

J: TRBJ2-5
size: -
V: TRBV7-2
D: -
CDR3: CASSPTWGRRQETQYF
DNA: TGTGCCAGCAGCCCAACGTGGGGCAGGCGACAAGAGACCCAGTACTTC

J: TRBJ1-5
size: many
V: TRBV2
D: -
CDR3: CASSGEGPEAAQHF
DNA: TGTGCCAGCAGTGGGGAAGGGCCCGAGGCGGCCCAGCATTTT

J: TRBJ2-5
size: once
V: TRBV10-3
D: -
CDR3: CAISDGGVGETQYF
DNA: TGTGCCATCAGTGATGGAGGGGTTGGCGAGACCCAGTACTTC

J: TRBJ1-5
size: many
V: TRBV10-3
D: -
CDR3: CAISDGGGVSQHF
DNA: TGTGCCATCAGCGATGGGGGAGGGGTGAGCCAGCATTTT

J: TRBJ1-2
size: -
V: TRBV14
D: -
CDR3: CASSQYIYGYTF
DNA: TGTGCCAGCAGCCAATATATCTATGGCTACACCTTC

J: TRBJ1-2
size: many
V: TRBV2
D: -
CDR3: CASETEDKEYGYTF
DNA: TGTGCCAGCGAGACCGAGGATAAGGAATATGGCTACACCTTC

J: TRBJ2-5
size: few
V: TRBV7-2
D: TRBD1
CDR3: CASTLGKGGVRQETQYF
DNA: TGTGCCAGCACCTTGGGGAAAGGGGGCGTTCGCCAAGAGACCCAGTACTTC

J: TRBJ2-5
size: -
V: TRBV29-1
D: -
CDR3: CSVVRDTSGTQYF
DNA: TGCAGCGTTGTCCGGGACACCTCGGGGACCCAGTACTTC

J: TRBJ2-6
size: -
V: TRBV19
D: -
CDR3: CASSLPLQGSGANVLTF
DNA: TGTGCCAGCAGTCTACCCCTACAGGGCTCTGGGGCCAACGTCCTGACTTTC

J: TRBJ1-2
size: -
V: TRBV5-4
D: -
CDR3: CAGSLDSITAGYTF
DNA: TGTGCCGGCAGCTTGGACAGTATAACCGCTGGCTACACCTTC

J: TRBJ1-2
size: -
V: TRBV29-1
D: -
CDR3: CSVRAGMNYGYTF
DNA: TGCAGCGTCCGGGCCGGGATGAACTATGGCTACACCTTC

J: TRBJ2-7
size: -
V: TRBV7-3
D: -
CDR3: CASSQGIDTGRQYF
DNA: TGTGCCAGCAGCCAAGGAATCGACACCGGCCGGCAGTACTTC

J: TRBJ2-7
size: many
V: TRBV6-5
D: -
CDR3: CASSYDRRTPGEQYF
DNA: TGTGCCAGCAGTTACGACCGTAGGACGCCCGGGGAGCAGTACTTC

J: TRBJ2-7
size: many
V: TRBV7-9
D: -
CDR3: CASSLVDTTYEQYF
DNA: TGTGCCAGCAGCTTAGTCGACACCACCTACGAGCAGTACTTC

J: TRBJ2-7
size: few
V: TRBV6-1
D: -
CDR3: CASSYSNGRSYEQYF
DNA: TGTGCCAGCAGTTACTCGAATGGCCGCTCCTACGAGCAGTACTTC

J: TRBJ1-4
size: -
V: TRBV12-3/TRBV12-4
D: -
CDR3: CASSSHGRTATNEKLFF
DNA: TGTGCCAGCAGTTCCCATGGTCGGACGGCAACTAATGAAAAACTGTTTTTT

J: TRBJ1-2
size: few
V: TRBV13
D: -
CDR3: CASSLALGDGYTF
DNA: TGTGCCAGCAGTTTGGCTCTGGGAGATGGCTACACCTTC

J: TRBJ2-5
size: once
V: TRBV2
D: TRBD1
CDR3: CASSLLLDRERETQYF
DNA: TGTGCCAGCAGTTTGTTGCTCGACAGGGAGCGGGAGACCCAGTACTTC

J: TRBJ2-2
size: -
V: TRBV4-3
D: -
CDR3: CASSQRQRNTGELFF
DNA: TGCGCCAGCAGCCAGCGACAGAGGAACACCGGGGAGCTGTTTTTT

J: TRBJ1-3
size: -
V: TRBV9
D: -
CDR3: CASSVAEGVSGNTIYF
DNA: TGTGCCAGCAGCGTAGCTGAGGGAGTCTCTGGAAACACCATATATTTT

J: TRBJ2-7
size: -
V: TRBV15
D: -
CDR3: CATSSLGTMNEQYF
DNA: TGTGCCACCAGCAGCTTAGGGACCATGAACGAGCAGTACTTC

J: TRBJ2-7
size: many
V: TRBV25-1
D: -
CDR3: CASSRAPAFYEQYF
DNA: TGTGCCAGCAGTAGAGCCCCCGCTTTCTACGAGCAGTACTTC

J: TRBJ1-5
size: few
V: TRBV20-1
D: -
CDR3: CSGLPRGSNQPQHF
DNA: TGCAGTGGACTTCCCAGGGGATCAAATCAGCCCCAGCATTTT

J: TRBJ2-5
size: -
V: TRBV7-2
D: -
CDR3: CASSLGASLYQETQYF
DNA: TGTGCCAGCAGCTTAGGGGCTAGTCTATACCAAGAGACCCAGTACTTC

J: TRBJ1-5
size: -
V: TRBV10-2
D: TRBD1
CDR3: CASSRDRDGRQPQHF
DNA: TGCGCCAGCAGTCGGGACAGGGACGGCAGGCAGCCCCAGCATTTT

J: TRBJ2-2
size: few
V: TRBV9
D: TRBD2
CDR3: CASSVFWGGDTGELFF
DNA: TGTGCCAGCAGCGTATTCTGGGGAGGGGACACCGGGGAGCTGTTTTTT

J: TRBJ1-6
size: -
V: TRBV12-3/TRBV12-4
D: -
CDR3: CASSRRGRNSPLHF
DNA: TGTGCCAGCAGCCGCCGTGGGAGGAATTCACCCCTCCACTTT

J: TRBJ1-4
size: -
V: TRBV19
D: TRBD1
CDR3: CASSKQGQPRLFF
DNA: TGTGCCAGTAGTAAGCAGGGACAGCCTCGACTGTTTTTT